Below, one TCR beta chain is given with its context. Its antigen is not identified. This sample is part of a study of cytomegalovirus exposure and HLA in healthy donors. Points from the study as a whole: High sensitivity and specificity were reportedly achieved when the classifier diagnosed cytomegalovirus status. Later on, an analysis tied 15,000 to 20,000 TCR beta sequences to HLA alleles at 0.05 false discovery rate. A prior analysis recorded that most TCR beta V segments were productive about 90% or about 30% of the time.

PCR was performed using 60 Vbeta and 13 Jbeta primers. Assay used: immunoSEQ multiplex PCR; TCRdb lists only in-frame clones, some missing. In the table there are 200,000 to 250,000 clones, roughly 70% of which are singletons. The V and J ends lost 2 bases and 2 bases, in that order; junction bases with no gene match: 9. Looked up from germline, CDR1 is GTSNPN and CDR2 is SVGIG (reference sequence). The CDR3 length is 16 residues. The chain links TRBV30 to TRBJ2-3; 8 bases agree with TRBD2. This sequence was found in a man in his forties in good health and CMV-seropositive. Sequenced: PBMCs. CDR3 region: CAWSRAGGDPTDTQYF. DNA for the CDR3: TGTGCCTGGAGTAGGGCGGGGGGCGACCCCACAGATACGCAGTATTTT.